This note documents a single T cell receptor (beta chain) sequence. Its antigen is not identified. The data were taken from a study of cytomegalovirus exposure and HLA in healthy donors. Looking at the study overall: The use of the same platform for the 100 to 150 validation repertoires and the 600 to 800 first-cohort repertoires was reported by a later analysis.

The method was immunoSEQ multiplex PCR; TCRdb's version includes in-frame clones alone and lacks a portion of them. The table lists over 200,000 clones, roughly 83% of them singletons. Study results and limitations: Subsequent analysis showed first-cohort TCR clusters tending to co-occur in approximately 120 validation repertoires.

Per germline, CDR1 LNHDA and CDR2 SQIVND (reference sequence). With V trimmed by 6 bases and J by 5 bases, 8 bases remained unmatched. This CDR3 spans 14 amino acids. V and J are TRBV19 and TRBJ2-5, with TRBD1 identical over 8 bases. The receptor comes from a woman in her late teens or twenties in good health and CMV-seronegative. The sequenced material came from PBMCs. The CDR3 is CASRRDRGAETQYF. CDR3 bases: TGTGCCAGTAGGAGAGACAGGGGCGCGGAGACCCAGTACTTC.